One sample yielded the 25 T cell receptor beta chains listed below, sequenced in a study of blood T cell repertoires in COVID-19. Profiled with immunoSEQ multiplex PCR; TCRdb holds only in-frame clones, not every one. Seen here are under 250,000 clones, just under 85% observed once, and the top ten hold 6.5% to 9%. The sequenced material came from peripheral blood. The source of these receptors is a woman between 50 and 59 years old with active or convalescent COVID-19.

The chain combines TRBV19 with TRBJ1-1; tentative D call: TRBD1 (6 bases). CDR3 length equals 12 residues. V was pared by 10 bases and J by 6 bases, with 15 bases between. Germline CDR1 LNHDA, CDR2 SQIVND (reference sequence). Here the CDR3 DNA reads TGTGCCATCGCCACAGGGCCTGCTGAAGCTTTCTTT. This gives the protein CAIATGPAEAFF.

This chain links TRBV11-2 with TRBJ2-7; D is undetermined. In germline, CDR1 is SGHAT, CDR2 FQNNGV. Trimming took 8 bases from V and 3 from J, leaving 8 bases between them. The CDR3 sequence is 11 residues long. CDR3 in amino acids: CASGKIYEQYF. CDR3 coding DNA: TGTGCCAGCGGCAAGATCTACGAGCAGTACTTC.

J is TRBJ2-2 and V is TRBV28, with TRBD1 identical over 8 bases. Germline trimming cut 6 bases from V and 0 bases from J; bases unmatched to any gene: 6. CDR1 is MDHEN, CDR2 SYDVKM, per germline. This CDR3 is built from 16 residues. The CDR3 loop is CASRSTGQANTGELFF. CDR3 sequence (DNA): TGTGCCAGCAGATCAACGGGACAGGCGAACACCGGGGAGCTGTTTTTT.

The gene calls are TRBV27 and TRBJ2-2; 8 positions agree with TRBD1. V shed 8 bases, J shed 7 bases, and the junction held 6 bases outside the gene matches. CDR3 size: 13 residues. In germline, CDR1 is MNHEY, CDR2 SMNVEV (reference sequence). CDR3 in amino acids: CASGTGRGGELFF. The CDR3 DNA is TGTGCCAGCGGGACAGGTCGTGGCGGGGAGCTGTTTTTT.

The chain employs TRBV13 and TRBJ2-7; D may be TRBD2 (6 bases). Germline values: CDR1 PRHDT, CDR2 FYEKMQ (reference sequence). The CDR3 covers 16 residues. V shed 1 base and J shed 4 bases, with 17 bases lying between them. The CDR3 is CASSLEGGKGSYEQYF. The CDR3, as DNA: TGTGCCAGCAGCTTAGAGGGCGGGAAGGGGTCGTACGAGCAGTACTTC.

The chain carries TRBV5-1 and TRBJ1-4, with no clear D. Trimming took 0 bases from V and 8 from J, leaving 14 bases between them. This CDR3 has 15 amino acids. CDR1 is SGHRS and CDR2 is YFSETQ in the germline V gene. As DNA, the CDR3 is TGCGCCAGCAGCTTGGAGGGAGGCAGTTACGAAAAACTGTTTTTT. Translation: CASSLEGGSYEKLFF.

The rearrangement joins TRBV9 to TRBJ1-1; D gene unclear. This CDR3 is built from 13 residues. The V gene lost 4 bases and the J gene lost 1 base, with 8 bases spanning the gap. The germline V gene has CDR1 SGDLS and CDR2 YYNGEE. The CDR3, as DNA: TGTGCCAGCAGCCAACGTAGGAACACTGAAGCTTTCTTT. It translates to CASSQRRNTEAFF.

V is TRBV11-2 and J is TRBJ2-1; possible D gene TRBD1, 5 bases. This CDR3 comprises 15 residues. The V gene's germline CDR1 is SGHAT and CDR2 FQNNGV. V lost 5 bases, J lost 6 bases, and 17 bases lay in between. The CDR3 bases are TGTGCCAGCAGCCGGCGGCAGGGATTTTTCAATGAGCAGTTCTTC. Translating it yields CASSRRQGFFNEQFF. The full variable domain, its missing parts supplied by reference TRBV11-2 and TRBJ2-1, is EAGVAQSPRYKIIEKRQSVAFWCNPISGHATLYWYQQILGQGPKLLIQFQNNGVVDDSQLPKDRFSAERLKGVDSTLKIQPAKLEDSAVYLCASSRRQGFFNEQFFGPGTRLTVL.

The rearrangement links TRBV11-2 to TRBJ1-1; 7 bases align to TRBD1. CDR1 SGHAT and CDR2 FQNNGV come from the germline V gene. The V segment lost 5 bases and the J segment 1 base; nucleotides outside the gene matches: 7. The CDR3 covers 15 residues. The DNA for the CDR3 is TGTGCCAGCAGCCCGAAACAGGGGAAGAACACTGAAGCTTTCTTT. Translated, it gives CASSPKQGKNTEAFF.

This sequence joins TRBV29-1 and TRBJ1-2; D call uncertain. The germline gives CDR1 SQVTM, CDR2 ANQGSEA. The CDR3 totals 14 residues. Trimming took off 1 base at V and 1 base at J, with 10 bases between the two ends. The CDR3 DNA follows: TGCAGCGTTGAAGGGGCAGGCCTTAACTATGGCTACACCTTC. Its protein is CSVEGAGLNYGYTF.

The J gene is TRBJ2-1, the V gene TRBV28, with D possibly matching TRBD2 (5 bases). This CDR3 comprises 14 residues. CDR1 and CDR2 (germline): MDHEN, SYDVKM. V shed 3 bases and J shed 4 bases, with 10 bases lying between them. The CDR3 spells CASSLGRRYNEQFF. CDR3 coding DNA: TGTGCCAGCAGTTTGGGTCGGAGGTACAATGAGCAGTTCTTC.

The CDR3 loop is CASSEQGALGNGYTF. The CDR3 region has the DNA TGTGCCAGCAGTGAACAGGGGGCGCTGGGAAATGGCTACACCTTC. The chain combines TRBV2 with TRBJ1-2, with TRBD1 matching 8 bases. Germline loops: CDR1 SNHLY, CDR2 FYNNEI. CDR3 length: 15 amino acids. V was clipped by 2 bases and J by 6 bases; unmatched bases: 8.

The chain combines TRBV7-6 with TRBJ1-5; 7 positions agree with TRBD1. V trimming: 4 bases; J trimming: 2 bases; junction bases outside the gene matches: 8. Germline V gene data show CDR1 as SGHVS and CDR2 as FNYEAQ. The CDR3 is made up of 16 amino acids. The CDR3 here is CASSSSGTAGNQPQHF. In DNA, the CDR3 is TGTGCCAGCAGCTCATCGGGGACAGCTGGCAATCAGCCCCAGCATTTT.

This rearrangement joins TRBV11-2 to TRBJ2-5; TRBD1 is a possible D gene (6 bases). Germline V gene data show CDR1 as SGHAT and CDR2 as FQNNGV. CDR3 length: 15 residues. The V end was cut by 0 bases, the J end by 4 bases, with 12 bases between. DNA for the CDR3: TGTGCCAGCAGCTTAGATGGCGTAGGGGGAGAGACCCAGTACTTC. This codes for CASSLDGVGGETQYF. Drawing the rest from reference TRBV11-2 and TRBJ2-5, the complete variable domain is EAGVAQSPRYKIIEKRQSVAFWCNPISGHATLYWYQQILGQGPKLLIQFQNNGVVDDSQLPKDRFSAERLKGVDSTLKIQPAKLEDSAVYLCASSLDGVGGETQYFGPGTRLLVL.

The chain carries TRBV5-1 and TRBJ2-7; 8 bases align to TRBD1. Germline V gene sequence: CDR1 SGHRS, CDR2 YFSETQ. The CDR3 loop spans 15 amino acids. The V gene end was trimmed by 4 bases and the J gene end by 5 bases; junction bases not matched to a gene: 11. The CDR3 here is CASSKEGQGTNEQYF. The CDR3 bases are TGCGCCAGCAGCAAAGAAGGACAGGGCACCAACGAGCAGTACTTC.

The gene calls are TRBV28 and TRBJ1-1; the D gene is possibly TRBD1 (6 bases). This CDR3 has 12 residues. The ends were cut back, 2 bases at V and 11 bases at J, with 12 bases in the middle. CDR1 MDHEN and CDR2 SYDVKM come from the germline V gene. CDR3 residues: CASSLEGRGAFF. Here the CDR3 DNA reads TGTGCCAGCAGTTTAGAGGGCAGGGGTGCTTTCTTT.

The V call is TRBV19, the J call TRBJ1-3, with D maybe TRBD1 (5 bases). This CDR3 is built from 16 residues. Trimming shortened V by 2 bases and J by 0 bases, and 11 bases separated the two germline ends. Germline loops: CDR1 LNHDA, CDR2 SQIVND (reference sequence). This chain's CDR3 is CASSITSTVSGNTIYF. CDR3 sequence (DNA): TGTGCCAGTAGTATAACCTCGACAGTCTCTGGAAACACCATATATTTT.

This sequence joins TRBV5-5 and TRBJ1-3; possible D gene TRBD1, 5 bases. V lost 7 bases, J lost 2 bases, and 10 bases lay in between. CDR3 size: 13 residues. CDR1 SGHKS and CDR2 YYEKEE come from the germline V gene (reference sequence). DNA of the CDR3: TGTGCCAGCCTGCGGGACCCTGGAAACACCATATATTTT. Translated, it gives CASLRDPGNTIYF.

This chain uses TRBV12-5 with TRBJ2-1; TRBD2 aligns across 8 bases. The J segment lost 5 bases and the V segment lost 0 bases, leaving 6 bases of the junction unmatched. CDR3 length: 16 amino acids. The V gene's germline CDR1 is LGHNT and CDR2 FRNRAP. Here the CDR3 DNA reads TGTGCTAGTGGTTTGGTTGACGGGAGGGGCAACAATGAGCAGTTCTTC. Its translation is CASGLVDGRGNNEQFF.

The sample holds one count of this clone. J is TRBJ2-7 and V is TRBV5-1, with D perhaps matching TRBD2 (6 bases). The CDR3 has 12 amino acids. V lost 4 bases to trimming and J lost 6 bases, with 11 bases between them. Germline lookup yields CDR1 SGHRS and CDR2 YFSETQ. The CDR3 loop is CASSVRRGEQYF. The CDR3, as DNA: TGCGCCAGCAGCGTCCGGCGGGGCGAGCAGTACTTC.

The chain links TRBV11-3 to TRBJ2-3, with 7 bases matching TRBD2. Germline V gene data show CDR1 as SGHNT and CDR2 as YENEEA. The CDR3 runs to 13 residues. J was trimmed by 6 bases and V by 3 bases; bases with no gene match: 3. The CDR3 coding sequence is TGTGCCAGCAGCTTCCAGGGAGGGGATACGCAGTATTTT. Translating gives CASSFQGGDTQYF.

DNA of the CDR3: TGTGCCACCAGTGACCGAGGACTAGCGGCCTTAAACACAGATACGCAGTATTTT. Amino acid sequence: CATSDRGLAALNTDTQYF. The chain employs TRBV24-1 and TRBJ2-3; 10 positions match TRBD2. The CDR3 has 18 amino acids. Trimming cost V 4 bases and J 2 bases; bases outside gene matches: 11. Germline values: CDR1 KGHDR, CDR2 SFDVKD.

CDR3 sequence: CASSVVSADTQYF. The CDR3 DNA follows: TGTGCCAGCAGCGTAGTTAGCGCAGATACGCAGTATTTT. The chain combines TRBV9 with TRBJ2-3; D is possibly TRBD2 (5 bases). The V gene's germline CDR1 is SGDLS and CDR2 YYNGEE. Trimming shortened V by 0 bases and J by 4 bases, and 6 bases separated the two germline ends. The CDR3 runs 13 residues. Based on the CDR3 plus reference TRBV9 and TRBJ2-3, the full variable domain is DSGVTQTPKHLITATGQRVTLRCSPRSGDLSVYWYQQSLDQGLQFLIQYYNGEERAKGNILERFSAQQFPDLHSELNLSSLELGDSALYFCASSVVSADTQYFGPGTRLTVL.

The chain joins TRBV9 to TRBJ2-1; 7 bases fit TRBD1. With V trimmed by 0 bases and J by 1 base, 4 bases remained unmatched. Germline assignment: CDR1 SGDLS and CDR2 YYNGEE. The CDR3 length is 16 residues. The CDR3 is CASSVAATGSYNEQFF. CDR3 bases: TGTGCCAGCAGCGTAGCGGCGACAGGGTCCTACAATGAGCAGTTCTTC.

CDR3 coding DNA: TGTGCCAGCAGCCCCGGGACAGGTTTTGATGGCTACACCTTC. It specifies CASSPGTGFDGYTF. The chain has TRBV11-2 and TRBJ1-2, with 8 bases aligning to TRBD1. This CDR3 has 14 residues. CDR1 and CDR2 from the germline V gene are SGHAT and FQNNGV. The ends lost 5 bases at V and 6 bases at J; junction bases unmatched: 8.